This TCR beta chain was recovered during a study of CD8+ T cells in alopecia areata. Overall study context: Twice daily, treated patients received 5 to 10 mg of oral tofacitinib.

The CDR3 extends over 13 amino acids. Deletions cut 4 bases from V and 12 bases from J, with 13 bases between. Germline CDR1 reads SGHTA; CDR2 reads FQGNSA. The treatment denotes: oral pan-JAK inhibitor, 5-10 mg twice daily. As part of sample collection, lesional scalp punch biopsies and peripheral blood were taken from alopecia areata patients. Extracted RNA was reverse transcribed, and the resulting cDNA served as sequencing template. Repertoires were generated with immunoSEQ multiplex PCR, while TCRdb's copy carries only in-frame clones and drops some. Of around 100,000 clones detected, over 70% appear once; the ten largest clones hold roughly 17%.

The gene calls are TRBV7-2 and TRBJ1-6; D remains ambiguous. The specimen comprised CD8+ T cells sorted from blood, sampled at approximately week 45, from a patient treated with tofacitinib. The receptor was derived from a human donor with alopecia areata. Here the CDR3 reads CASSSTPTRPLHF. In nucleotides, the CDR3 is TGTGCCAGCAGCTCCACCCCAACCCGACCCCTCCACTTT.